This T cell receptor beta chain originates from a study of T cells in Graves' hyperthyroidism and ophthalmopathy. This clonotype has more than one count but fewer than ten. The germline V gene has CDR1 KGHSH and CDR2 LQKENI. This CDR3 is 15 amino acids long. V gave up 3 bases and J gave up 4 bases; unmatched junction bases: 6. Diagnoses were established using clinical symptoms, serum thyroxine and TRAb, thyroid ultrasound and orbital computed tomography. Amplified TCR beta CDR3 regions came from RNA transcripts. Researchers ran a first-round RT-PCR on the TCR CDR3 using the HTBI primer set. TCRdb reanalysed the multiplex PCR reads using MiXCR and keeps one entry per CDR3 protein. The table includes 340,000 or so distinct CDR3 sequences, 18% detected once.

This TCR was recovered from a woman aged 50 to 60 with Graves' hyperthyroidism. This chain joins TRBV18 and TRBJ2-5; TRBD1 matches at 9 bases. Input material: blood. The chain's CDR3 is CASSPSPGQGETQYF. The DNA of the CDR3 is TGTGCCAGCTCACCTTCCCCGGGACAGGGAGAGACCCAGTACTTC.